The TCR beta chain described here comes from a study of cytomegalovirus exposure and HLA in healthy donors. As to this clone: Antigen: not known.

The trim removed 4 bases at V and 3 bases at J, leaving 16 bases unmatched. The germline V gene has CDR1 SGHKS and CDR2 YYEKEE (reference sequence). This CDR3 comprises 17 residues. Study-wide findings and caveats: DRB1 had the most TCR associations and HLA-C the fewest, a later analysis found, with rates varying by HLA locus. CMV antigen specificity was confirmed in vitro for a few CMV-associated chains. A list of around 160 TCR beta chains associated with cytomegalovirus was given. A later analysis reportedly identified an Asian-associated ancestry cluster as carrying fewer N-insertions than the roughly 600-donor mean.

It was with 60 Vbeta and 13 Jbeta primers that the PCR ran. Measured with immunoSEQ multiplex PCR; TCRdb has only the in-frame clones, and not every one. The sample yields around 120,000 clones, roughly 80% seen once. The rearrangement uses TRBV5-5 and TRBJ2-7, with 7 bases that match TRBD2. The clonotype comes from a woman aged 40-49 years in good health and CMV-seronegative. Sequences were obtained from PBMCs. The DNA for the CDR3 is TGTGCCAGCAGCCCACTCACCTCAACCCGGGGGGACTACGAGCAGTACTTC. Protein product: CASSPLTSTRGDYEQYF.